These T cell receptor beta chains were read from a single sample in a study of T cell responses to AZD1222 COVID-19 vaccine. Only in-frame clones appear in the TCRdb table, and some are missing; sequencing was by immunoSEQ multiplex PCR. This repertoire shows about 140,000 clones, roughly nine tenths found once; its top ten account for roughly 3.1%. The sequences come from peripheral blood, collected on day 0 of AZD1222 vaccination. The receptors were sampled from an adult in good health. Each CDR3 is given with its conserved first and last residue. The D gene is left open where the match is weak. Only part of the rows carry a size: once, few, many, or a class if the clone is expanded.

v_call	d_call	clone_size	j_call	cdr3_aa	cdr3_nt
TRBV6-5	-	-	TRBJ1-5	CASNGGLYSNQPQHF	TGTGCCAGCAACGGGGGTCTTTATAGCAATCAGCCCCAGCATTTT
TRBV29-1	-	-	TRBJ1-2	CSARQGSTDTNYGYTF	TGCAGCGCCCGCCAGGGATCGACCGATACAAACTATGGCTACACCTTC
TRBV21-1	-	-	TRBJ2-1	CASSLAQGGWGQFF	TGTGCCAGCAGCCTAGCGCAAGGGGGTTGGGGTCAGTTCTTC
TRBV27	TRBD1	-	TRBJ1-1	CASRAGQVNTEAFF	TGTGCCAGCAGGGCCGGACAGGTTAACACTGAAGCTTTCTTT
TRBV30	-	-	TRBJ2-1	CAWSGGPYNEQFF	TGTGCCTGGAGTGGCGGACCCTACAATGAGCAGTTCTTC
TRBV20-1	-	-	TRBJ1-4	CSASSALVGGANEKLFF	TGCAGTGCTAGTAGCGCCCTTGTAGGGGGAGCTAATGAAAAACTGTTTTTT
TRBV30	-	-	TRBJ2-1	CAWSPQWNEQFF	TGTGCCTGGAGTCCTCAATGGAATGAGCAGTTCTTC
TRBV19	-	once	TRBJ1-3	CASSIDSYSSGNTIYF	TGTGCCAGTAGTATTGACAGCTATAGCTCTGGAAACACCATATATTTT
TRBV5-4	-	-	TRBJ2-1	CASRSSAGSYNEQFF	TGTGCCAGCAGATCTTCCGCGGGATCATACAATGAGCAGTTCTTC
TRBV6-6	-	-	TRBJ2-2	CASSRTWTTYTGELFF	TGTGCCAGCAGTCGAACATGGACTACTTACACCGGGGAGCTGTTTTTT
TRBV24-1	-	-	TRBJ2-1	CATSDPGPYNEQFF	TGTGCCACCAGTGACCCCGGACCCTACAATGAGCAGTTCTTC
TRBV7-3	-	-	TRBJ1-1	CASSNRGGTEAFF	TGTGCCAGCAGCAATAGGGGGGGCACTGAAGCTTTCTTT
TRBV13	TRBD1	-	TRBJ2-1	CASSSDRGYYNEQFF	TGTGCCAGCAGCTCGGACAGGGGGTATTACAATGAGCAGTTCTTC
TRBV4-2	-	-	TRBJ2-2	CASSQAENTGELFF	TGTGCCAGCAGCCAGGCAGAAAACACCGGGGAGCTGTTTTTT
TRBV4-1	-	-	TRBJ2-7	CASSRLRESYEQYF	TGCGCCAGCAGCAGACTAAGGGAGAGCTACGAGCAGTACTTC
TRBV19	-	-	TRBJ2-2	CATSGHTGELFF	TGTGCCACCTCTGGGCACACCGGGGAGCTGTTTTTT
TRBV4-2	TRBD2	-	TRBJ2-5	CASSQQGTSSVQGTQYF	TGTGCCAGCAGCCAACAAGGGACTAGTTCAGTTCAAGGGACCCAGTACTTC
TRBV5-1	TRBD1	-	TRBJ1-1	CASSLSQGGSTEAFF	TGCGCCAGCAGCTTGTCACAGGGGGGGAGCACTGAAGCTTTCTTT
TRBV28	TRBD2	few	TRBJ2-7	CASSFEQAGGLMEQYF	TGTGCCAGCAGTTTCGAGCAAGCGGGAGGGTTAATGGAGCAGTACTTC
TRBV3-1/TRBV3-2	-	-	TRBJ1-1	CASSQPAMNTEAFF	TGTGCCAGCAGCCAACCAGCCATGAACACTGAAGCTTTCTTT
TRBV12-2	-	-	TRBJ2-7	CASRSRGTDTREQYF	TGTGCAAGTCGCTCCCGGGGGACGGACACTAGAGAGCAGTACTTC
TRBV30	-	-	TRBJ1-2	CAWSIGSHGYTF	TGTGCCTGGAGCATCGGCAGCCATGGCTACACCTTC
TRBV7-2	-	-	TRBJ1-3	CASSLGRDLSGNTIYF	TGTGCCAGCAGCTTAGGCCGGGACCTTTCTGGAAACACCATATATTTT
TRBV5-6	-	-	TRBJ1-2	CASSPGQPHYGYTF	TGTGCCAGCAGCCCCGGACAGCCCCACTATGGCTACACCTTC
TRBV18	-	-	TRBJ1-4	CASSHNEKLFF	TGTGCCAGCTCCCACAATGAAAAACTGTTTTTT
TRBV7-2	TRBD1	-	TRBJ2-2	CASSSSGTDTGELFF	TGTGCCAGCAGCTCCTCTGGGACAGATACCGGGGAGCTGTTTTTT
TRBV24-1	-	-	TRBJ2-3	CATEGLEDTQYF	TGTGCCACCGAGGGGCTAGAAGATACGCAGTATTTT
TRBV6-6	TRBD1	-	TRBJ1-5	CASSSSTGVYQPQHF	TGTGCCAGCAGTTCTTCAACAGGGGTTTATCAGCCCCAGCATTTT
TRBV28	-	-	TRBJ1-5	CASRNQGSSNQPQHF	TGTGCCAGCAGAAATCAGGGATCGTCCAATCAGCCCCAGCATTTT
TRBV7-9	TRBD1	-	TRBJ2-1	CASSRSLWQGADNEQFF	TGTGCCAGCAGCAGAAGTCTTTGGCAGGGGGCGGACAATGAGCAGTTCTTC
TRBV9	TRBD1	-	TRBJ2-1	CASTFKGQGPYNEQFF	TGTGCCAGCACCTTTAAGGGACAGGGTCCCTACAATGAGCAGTTCTTC
TRBV3-1/TRBV3-2	-	-	TRBJ1-2	CASSPASGGGYTF	TGTGCCAGCAGCCCCGCGTCCGGGGGAGGCTACACCTTC
TRBV11-3	-	-	TRBJ2-1	CASSLGQGIYNEQFF	TGTGCCAGCAGCTTAGGTCAGGGGATCTACAATGAGCAGTTCTTC
TRBV2	TRBD1	-	TRBJ2-3	CASSTDRGRGTQYF	TGTGCCAGCAGTACGGACAGGGGGAGGGGTACGCAGTATTTT
TRBV6-5	TRBD1	-	TRBJ2-1	CASSPTGIEQFF	TGTGCCAGCAGTCCGACAGGGATCGAGCAGTTCTTC
TRBV4-3	TRBD1	-	TRBJ2-7	CASSQAGTGVSYEQYF	TGCGCCAGCAGCCAAGCGGGAACAGGGGTCTCCTACGAGCAGTACTTC
TRBV9	TRBD2	-	TRBJ2-5	CASSVVSGRGGETQYF	TGTGCCAGCAGCGTAGTAAGCGGGAGGGGAGGGGAGACCCAGTACTTC
TRBV15	-	-	TRBJ2-2	CATEGVYSNTGELFF	TGTGCCACCGAAGGCGTTTATTCGAACACCGGGGAGCTGTTTTTT
TRBV5-1	TRBD2	-	TRBJ2-3	CASSLVGPGLALTDTQYF	TGCGCCAGCAGCTTGGTGGGGCCGGGACTAGCGCTCACAGATACGCAGTATTTT